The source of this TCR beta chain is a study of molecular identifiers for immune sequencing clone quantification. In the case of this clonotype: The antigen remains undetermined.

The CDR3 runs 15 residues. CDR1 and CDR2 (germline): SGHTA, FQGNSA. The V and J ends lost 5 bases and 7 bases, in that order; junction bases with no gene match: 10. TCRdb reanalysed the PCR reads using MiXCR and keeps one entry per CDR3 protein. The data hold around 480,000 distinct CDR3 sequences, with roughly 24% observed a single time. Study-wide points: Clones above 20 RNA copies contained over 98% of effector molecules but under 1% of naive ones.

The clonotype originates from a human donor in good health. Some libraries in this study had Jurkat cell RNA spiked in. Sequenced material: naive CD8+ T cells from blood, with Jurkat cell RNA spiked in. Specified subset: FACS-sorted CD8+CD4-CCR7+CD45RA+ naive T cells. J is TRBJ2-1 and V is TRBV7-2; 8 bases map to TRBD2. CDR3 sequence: CASSQTPGLGNEQFF. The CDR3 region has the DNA TGTGCCAGCAGCCAAACACCGGGACTAGGTAATGAGCAGTTCTTC. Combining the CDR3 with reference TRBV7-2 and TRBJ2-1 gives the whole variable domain GAGVSQSPSNKVTEKGKDVELRCDPISGHTALYWYRQSLGQGLEFLIYFQGNSAPDKSGLPSDRFSAERTGGSVSTLTIQRTQQEDSAVYLCASSQTPGLGNEQFFGPGTRLTVL.